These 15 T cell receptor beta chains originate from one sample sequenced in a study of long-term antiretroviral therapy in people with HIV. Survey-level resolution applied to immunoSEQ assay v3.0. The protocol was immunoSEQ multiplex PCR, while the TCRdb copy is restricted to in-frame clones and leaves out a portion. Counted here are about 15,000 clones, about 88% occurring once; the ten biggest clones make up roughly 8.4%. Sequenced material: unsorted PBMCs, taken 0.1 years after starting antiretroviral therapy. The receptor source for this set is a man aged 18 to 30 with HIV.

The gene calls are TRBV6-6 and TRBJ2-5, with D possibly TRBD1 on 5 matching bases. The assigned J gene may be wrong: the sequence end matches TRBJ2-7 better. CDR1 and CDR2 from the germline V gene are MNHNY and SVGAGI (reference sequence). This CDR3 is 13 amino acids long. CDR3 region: CASSYSTEFEQYF. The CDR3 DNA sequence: TGTGCCAGCAGTTACTCGACAGAATTCGAGCAGTACTTC.

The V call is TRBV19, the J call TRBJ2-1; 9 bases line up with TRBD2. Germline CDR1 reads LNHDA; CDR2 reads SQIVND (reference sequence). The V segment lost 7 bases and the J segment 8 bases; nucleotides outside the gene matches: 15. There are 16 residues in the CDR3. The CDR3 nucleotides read TGTGCCAGTACCCTCTCGTGGGGGACTAGCAGAGATGAGCAGTTCTTC. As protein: CASTLSWGTSRDEQFF.

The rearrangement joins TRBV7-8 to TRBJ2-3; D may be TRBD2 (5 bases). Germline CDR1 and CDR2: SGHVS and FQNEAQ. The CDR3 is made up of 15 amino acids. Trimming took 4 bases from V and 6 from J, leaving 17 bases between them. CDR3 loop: CASSSRGSRGDTQYF. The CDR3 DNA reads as TGTGCCAGCAGCTCTCGCGGGTCCCGCGGGGATACGCAGTATTTT.

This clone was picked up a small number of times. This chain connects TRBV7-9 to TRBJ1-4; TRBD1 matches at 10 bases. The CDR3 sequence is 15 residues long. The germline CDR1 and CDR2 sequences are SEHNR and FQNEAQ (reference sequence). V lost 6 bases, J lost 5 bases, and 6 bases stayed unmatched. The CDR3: CASSPDRGFNEKLFF. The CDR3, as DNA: TGTGCCAGCAGTCCGGACAGGGGGTTCAATGAAAAACTGTTTTTT.

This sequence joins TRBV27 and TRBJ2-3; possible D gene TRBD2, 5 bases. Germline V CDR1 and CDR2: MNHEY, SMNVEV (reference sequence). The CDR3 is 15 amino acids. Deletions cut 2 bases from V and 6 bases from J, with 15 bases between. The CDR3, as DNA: TGTGCCAGCAGTTTAAACCCCTGGGAGTCGGATACGCAGTATTTT. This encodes CASSLNPWESDTQYF.

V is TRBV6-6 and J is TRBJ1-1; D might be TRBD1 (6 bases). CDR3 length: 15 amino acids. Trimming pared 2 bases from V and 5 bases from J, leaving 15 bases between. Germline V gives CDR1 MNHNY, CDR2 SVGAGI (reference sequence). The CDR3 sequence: CASSYPLDRRTEAFF. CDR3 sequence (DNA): TGTGCCAGCAGTTACCCCTTAGACAGGAGAACTGAAGCTTTCTTT.

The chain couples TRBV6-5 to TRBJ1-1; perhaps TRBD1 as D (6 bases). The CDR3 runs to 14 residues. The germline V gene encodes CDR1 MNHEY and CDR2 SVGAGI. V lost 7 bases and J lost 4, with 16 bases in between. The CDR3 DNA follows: TGTGCCAGCAAGATACAGGGTCCGGGCACTGAAGCTTTCTTT. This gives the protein CASKIQGPGTEAFF.

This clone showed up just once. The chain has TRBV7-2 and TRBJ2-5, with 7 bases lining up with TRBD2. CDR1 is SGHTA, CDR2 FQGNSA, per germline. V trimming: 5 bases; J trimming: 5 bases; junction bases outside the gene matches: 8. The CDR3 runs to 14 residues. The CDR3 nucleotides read TGTGCCAGCAGCCTATTGAGGGACTACGAGACCCAGTACTTC. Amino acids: CASSLLRDYETQYF.

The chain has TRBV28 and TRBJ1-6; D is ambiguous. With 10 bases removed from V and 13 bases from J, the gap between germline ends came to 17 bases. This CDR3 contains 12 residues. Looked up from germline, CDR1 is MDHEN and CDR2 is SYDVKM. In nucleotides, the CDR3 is TGTGCCACTGACCCCAGCGGGCTTCCCCTCCACTTT. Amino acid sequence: CATDPSGLPLHF.

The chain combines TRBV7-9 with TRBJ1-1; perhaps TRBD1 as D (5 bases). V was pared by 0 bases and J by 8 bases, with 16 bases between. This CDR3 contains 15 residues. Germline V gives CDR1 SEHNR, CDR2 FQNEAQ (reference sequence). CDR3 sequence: CASSLAAGGLKEAFF. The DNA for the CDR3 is TGTGCCAGCAGCTTAGCTGCGGGGGGTCTGAAAGAAGCTTTCTTT.

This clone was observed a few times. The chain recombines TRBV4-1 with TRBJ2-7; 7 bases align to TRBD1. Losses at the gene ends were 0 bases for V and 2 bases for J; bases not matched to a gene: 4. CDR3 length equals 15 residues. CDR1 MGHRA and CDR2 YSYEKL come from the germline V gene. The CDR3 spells CASSQEDGTAYEQYF. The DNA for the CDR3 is TGCGCCAGCAGCCAAGAAGATGGGACAGCCTACGAGCAGTACTTC.

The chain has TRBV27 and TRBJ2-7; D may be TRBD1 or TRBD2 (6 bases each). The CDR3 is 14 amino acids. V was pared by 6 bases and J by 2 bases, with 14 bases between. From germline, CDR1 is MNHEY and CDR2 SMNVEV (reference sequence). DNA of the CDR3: TGTGCCAGCAGCTCCATCGGGGGCGCCTACGAGCAGTACTTC. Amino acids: CASSSIGGAYEQYF.

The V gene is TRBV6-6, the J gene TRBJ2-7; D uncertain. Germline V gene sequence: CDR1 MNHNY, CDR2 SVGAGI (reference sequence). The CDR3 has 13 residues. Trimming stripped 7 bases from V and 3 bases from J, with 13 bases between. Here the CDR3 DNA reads TGTGCCAGCACCCCGGACGGCCTCTACGAGCAGTACTTC. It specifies CASTPDGLYEQYF.

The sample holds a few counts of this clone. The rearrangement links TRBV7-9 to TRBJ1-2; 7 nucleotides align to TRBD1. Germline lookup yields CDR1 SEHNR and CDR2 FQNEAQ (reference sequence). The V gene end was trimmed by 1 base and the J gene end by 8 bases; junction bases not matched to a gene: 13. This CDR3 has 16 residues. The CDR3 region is CASSLGGAGGIGGYTF. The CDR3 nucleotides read TGTGCCAGCAGCTTAGGAGGTGCAGGGGGGATCGGAGGCTACACCTTC.

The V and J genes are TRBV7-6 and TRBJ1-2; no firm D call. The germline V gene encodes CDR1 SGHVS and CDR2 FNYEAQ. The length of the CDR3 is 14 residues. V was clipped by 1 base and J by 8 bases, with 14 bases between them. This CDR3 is CASSLGGGPGGYTF. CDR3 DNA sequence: TGTGCCAGCAGCTTAGGGGGTGGTCCCGGAGGCTACACCTTC.